This T cell receptor (beta chain) was found in a study of blood T cells in healthy people across ages. Whole-study findings and limits: A strong correlation was seen between TCR beta diversity and naive T cell percentage.

Germline V gene lookup returns CDR1 MNHNS and CDR2 SASEGT. This CDR3 comprises 13 residues. With 4 bases removed from V and 5 bases from J, the gap between germline ends came to 9 bases. No fewer than 7 million PBMCs went into each sample. Points on this clonotype: No antigen is known for it.

Next came a second PCR, run for about 7 to 12 cycles, which used a sample-barcoded 5' primer along with a J-beta primer mix. Each CDR3 protein gets one entry after TCRdb re-called the 5' RACE reads with MiXCR. The sample lists about 1.1 million distinct CDR3 sequences; more than 30% were seen once. The material sequenced was blood. This receptor was taken from a man younger than 35 in good health. The gene calls are TRBV6-1 and TRBJ2-1; D is uncertain. The CDR3 here is CASSGRVDNEQFF. CDR3 bases: TGTGCCAGCAGTGGACGGGTAGACAATGAGCAGTTCTTC.